A selection of T cell receptor beta chains follows, all from one sample in a study of T cells in Graves' hyperthyroidism and ophthalmopathy. MiXCR, run by TCRdb on the multiplex PCR reads, gives a single entry per CDR3 protein. The repertoire holds 500,000 to 650,000 distinct CDR3 sequences, with over 45% as singletons. Input material: peripheral blood or thyroid tissue (not recorded which). The receptors originated from an adult woman with Graves' disease, either hyperthyroidism or ophthalmopathy (not recorded which). CDR3s include the opening cysteine and the closing phenylalanine or tryptophan. A D gene is named only where the DNA matches it firmly. Not all rows give a size; the values are once, few, many and, for expanded clones, a class.

v_call: TRBV7-9; j_call: TRBJ1-5; clone_size: -; d_call: -; cdr3_nt: TGTGCCAGCAGCTCCCGGGAAGGGGTTCAGCCCCAGCATTTT; cdr3_aa: CASSSREGVQPQHF
v_call: TRBV7-8; j_call: TRBJ1-1; clone_size: -; d_call: -; cdr3_nt: TGTGCCAGCAGCTTTCACAGGGCCACTTCCTTT; cdr3_aa: CASSFHRATSF
v_call: TRBV7-9; j_call: TRBJ2-5; clone_size: once; d_call: TRBD2; cdr3_nt: TGTGCCAGCAGTCGACTAGCGGCAGGGACCCAGTACTTC; cdr3_aa: CASSRLAAGTQYF
v_call: TRBV10-2; j_call: TRBJ1-1; clone_size: -; d_call: -; cdr3_nt: TGTGCCAGCAGTCCCCTGGGCTGGACAAGGGGTCCCACTGAAGCTTTCTTT; cdr3_aa: CASSPLGWTRGPTEAFF
v_call: TRBV25-1; j_call: TRBJ1-1; clone_size: few; d_call: -; cdr3_nt: TGTGCCAGCAGTGAATACGGCGGTGGGAGGGGGAACACTGAAGCTTTCTTT; cdr3_aa: CASSEYGGGRGNTEAFF
v_call: TRBV4-3; j_call: TRBJ2-7; clone_size: -; d_call: TRBD1; cdr3_nt: TGCGCCAGCAGCCAGGACAGGGGGACCCAATACGAGCAGTACTTC; cdr3_aa: CASSQDRGTQYEQYF
v_call: TRBV28; j_call: TRBJ1-2; clone_size: -; d_call: -; cdr3_nt: TGTGCCAGCAGTTGGAGGTTGGAGGCCGTCTATGGCTACACCTTC; cdr3_aa: CASSWRLEAVYGYTF
v_call: TRBV9; j_call: TRBJ1-3; clone_size: few; d_call: -; cdr3_nt: TGTGCCAGCAGCGGCATGGGCGCTGGAAACACCATATATTTT; cdr3_aa: CASSGMGAGNTIYF
v_call: TRBV19; j_call: TRBJ2-7; clone_size: -; d_call: -; cdr3_nt: TGTGCCAGTAGTATTGCAGCGCGGGTCTACAATGAGCAGTACTTC; cdr3_aa: CASSIAARVYNEQYF
v_call: TRBV15; j_call: TRBJ1-5; clone_size: once; d_call: -; cdr3_nt: TGTGCCACCAGCAGAGTCCGGGACAATCAGCCCCAGCATTTT; cdr3_aa: CATSRVRDNQPQHF
v_call: TRBV7-8; j_call: TRBJ2-7; clone_size: many; d_call: TRBD1; cdr3_nt: TGTGCCAGCAGCTTAGGCCGTGACAGGGGGCACACCTACGAGCAGTACTTC; cdr3_aa: CASSLGRDRGHTYEQYF
v_call: TRBV29-1; j_call: TRBJ1-2; clone_size: few; d_call: -; cdr3_nt: TGCAGCGTTATTGCTGACGATGGCTACACCTTC; cdr3_aa: CSVIADDGYTF
v_call: TRBV5-1; j_call: TRBJ2-3; clone_size: -; d_call: -; cdr3_nt: TGCGCCAGCCGCGCGGCAGATACGCAGTATTTT; cdr3_aa: CASRAADTQYF
v_call: TRBV29-1; j_call: TRBJ1-1; clone_size: -; d_call: -; cdr3_nt: TGCAGCGTTGTGGAGAGGGGAGGGAGGGTCACTGAAGCTTTCTTT; cdr3_aa: CSVVERGGRVTEAFF
v_call: TRBV30; j_call: TRBJ1-4; clone_size: -; d_call: -; cdr3_nt: TGTGCCTGGAGTGTACGCGGTAGGATACTGTTTTTT; cdr3_aa: CAWSVRGRILFF
v_call: TRBV6-5; j_call: TRBJ1-5; clone_size: -; d_call: -; cdr3_nt: TGTGCCAGCAGTTACTCACGACAGAGGGGTCAGCCCCAGCATTTT; cdr3_aa: CASSYSRQRGQPQHF
v_call: TRBV12-3/TRBV12-4; j_call: TRBJ1-6; clone_size: -; d_call: -; cdr3_nt: TGTGCCAGCAGCTTACGGACTGGGCGTGGTTCACCCCTCCACTTT; cdr3_aa: CASSLRTGRGSPLHF
v_call: TRBV2; j_call: TRBJ1-2; clone_size: many; d_call: -; cdr3_nt: TGTGCCAGCAGTACCGGGACTATCGATGGCTACACCTTC; cdr3_aa: CASSTGTIDGYTF
v_call: TRBV12-3/TRBV12-4; j_call: TRBJ1-1; clone_size: -; d_call: -; cdr3_nt: TGTGCCAGCAGTAAACAGTCTGAAGCTTTCTTT; cdr3_aa: CASSKQSEAFF
v_call: TRBV20-1; j_call: TRBJ1-4; clone_size: many; d_call: -; cdr3_nt: TGCAGTGCTAGAAGGCAGGGACGTGAAAAACTGTTTTTT; cdr3_aa: CSARRQGREKLFF
v_call: TRBV20-1; j_call: TRBJ2-7; clone_size: once; d_call: TRBD2; cdr3_nt: TGCAGTGCTAGAGATCGGAGCGGGAGGATCAACGAGCAGTACTTC; cdr3_aa: CSARDRSGRINEQYF
v_call: TRBV19; j_call: TRBJ2-6; clone_size: many; d_call: -; cdr3_nt: TGTGCCAGTAGGATCACTGGGGCCAACGTCCTGACTTTC; cdr3_aa: CASRITGANVLTF
v_call: TRBV3-1; j_call: TRBJ2-7; clone_size: -; d_call: -; cdr3_nt: TGTGCCAGCAGTGGCGGGGGCGTGGGGCTCTACGAGCAGTACTTC; cdr3_aa: CASSGGGVGLYEQYF
v_call: TRBV9; j_call: TRBJ2-2; clone_size: many; d_call: -; cdr3_nt: TGTGCCAGCACCTCCTTGGACTCGTACACCGGGGAGCTGTTTTTT; cdr3_aa: CASTSLDSYTGELFF
v_call: TRBV19; j_call: TRBJ1-5; clone_size: many; d_call: -; cdr3_nt: TGTGCCAGTACCCCCGGGGCGCGGTTCCTTAATAGCAATCAGCCCCAGCATTTT; cdr3_aa: CASTPGARFLNSNQPQHF
v_call: TRBV7-6; j_call: TRBJ2-2; clone_size: -; d_call: TRBD2; cdr3_nt: TGTGCCAGCAGCTTACCAACTAGCGGGAGGGCCTCGAACACCGGGGAGCTGTTTTTT; cdr3_aa: CASSLPTSGRASNTGELFF
v_call: TRBV7-6; j_call: TRBJ1-1; clone_size: many; d_call: -; cdr3_nt: TGTGCCAGCAGCTTAGCCCCTATATCCAACACTGAAGCTTTCTTT; cdr3_aa: CASSLAPISNTEAFF
v_call: TRBV10-3; j_call: TRBJ2-2; clone_size: -; d_call: -; cdr3_nt: TGTGCCATCAGTGACTTGGGGGCCTACACCGGGGAGCTGTTTTTT; cdr3_aa: CAISDLGAYTGELFF
v_call: TRBV11-2; j_call: TRBJ1-1; clone_size: many; d_call: -; cdr3_nt: TGTGCCAGCAGCTCCGGGGGATCCGAAGCTTTCTTT; cdr3_aa: CASSSGGSEAFF
v_call: TRBV4-1; j_call: TRBJ1-3; clone_size: few; d_call: -; cdr3_nt: TGCGCCAGCAGCCAAGATTCCGGGGGCTCTGGAAACACCATATATTTT; cdr3_aa: CASSQDSGGSGNTIYF
v_call: TRBV10-3; j_call: TRBJ2-7; clone_size: -; d_call: -; cdr3_nt: TGTGCCATCAGACCCACGAACACCTACGAGCAGTACTTC; cdr3_aa: CAIRPTNTYEQYF
v_call: TRBV2; j_call: TRBJ2-7; clone_size: many; d_call: TRBD2; cdr3_nt: TGTGCCAGCAGTCCCGATGGACTAGCCTACGAGCAGTACTTC; cdr3_aa: CASSPDGLAYEQYF
v_call: TRBV14; j_call: TRBJ1-1; clone_size: many; d_call: -; cdr3_nt: TGTGCCAGCAGTCCGTTGATCGGTCTCATCTCTGAAGCTTTCTTT; cdr3_aa: CASSPLIGLISEAFF
v_call: TRBV29-1; j_call: TRBJ2-7; clone_size: -; d_call: TRBD1; cdr3_nt: TGCAGCTTGGCGGGGACAGGGGTCTACGAGCAGTACTTC; cdr3_aa: CSLAGTGVYEQYF
v_call: TRBV6-5; j_call: TRBJ1-5; clone_size: -; d_call: -; cdr3_nt: TGTGCCAGCGCCGTAAGAGGTGGGATTAGCAATCAGCCCCATCATTTT; cdr3_aa: CASAVRGGISNQPHHF
v_call: TRBV12-3/TRBV12-4; j_call: TRBJ1-1; clone_size: many; d_call: TRBD1; cdr3_nt: TGTGCCAGCAGTTTCCGACAGGGTATGGTGAACACTGAAGCTTTCTTT; cdr3_aa: CASSFRQGMVNTEAFF
v_call: TRBV20-1; j_call: TRBJ1-1; clone_size: -; d_call: -; cdr3_nt: TGCAGTGCTAGCAGGGTAGACACTGAAGCTTTCTTT; cdr3_aa: CSASRVDTEAFF
v_call: TRBV7-9; j_call: TRBJ1-4; clone_size: -; d_call: TRBD1; cdr3_nt: TGTGCCAGCAGCTTCCCCGGGACAGAGAGTGAAAAACTGTTTTTT; cdr3_aa: CASSFPGTESEKLFF
v_call: TRBV29-1; j_call: TRBJ1-2; clone_size: few; d_call: -; cdr3_nt: TGCAGCGCCCGACGTGGGGTCGGCTACACCTTC; cdr3_aa: CSARRGVGYTF
v_call: TRBV6-5; j_call: TRBJ1-2; clone_size: -; d_call: -; cdr3_nt: TGTGCCAGCAGTTACTTGGGCAGCCCACGTAAAGGTGGCTACACCTTC; cdr3_aa: CASSYLGSPRKGGYTF
v_call: TRBV29-1; j_call: TRBJ1-5; clone_size: -; d_call: -; cdr3_nt: TGCAGCGCCATTACGGAAGGGGACACTTACAATCAGCCCCAGCATTTT; cdr3_aa: CSAITEGDTYNQPQHF
v_call: TRBV15; j_call: TRBJ1-1; clone_size: many; d_call: -; cdr3_nt: TGTGCCACCAGCAGAGAGACAGGGAACACTGAAGCTTTCTTT; cdr3_aa: CATSRETGNTEAFF
v_call: TRBV20-1; j_call: TRBJ1-1; clone_size: many; d_call: TRBD1; cdr3_nt: TGCAGTGCACTTAGGGGGGACAGAAGGACTGAAGCTTTCTTT; cdr3_aa: CSALRGDRRTEAFF
v_call: TRBV7-9; j_call: TRBJ1-2; clone_size: many; d_call: -; cdr3_nt: TGTGCCAGCAGCTTCTTGGCGCCGAGGGGGGGGACCGTCTATGGCTACACCTTC; cdr3_aa: CASSFLAPRGGTVYGYTF
v_call: TRBV24-1; j_call: TRBJ2-2; clone_size: many; d_call: -; cdr3_nt: TGTGCCACCAGCCCAACAGGGAGGGACACCGGGGAGCTGTTTTTT; cdr3_aa: CATSPTGRDTGELFF
v_call: TRBV5-4; j_call: TRBJ2-5; clone_size: many; d_call: -; cdr3_nt: TGTGCCAGCAGCTTGGTTTGGGCAGAGGGAGAGACCCAGTACTTC; cdr3_aa: CASSLVWAEGETQYF
v_call: TRBV9; j_call: TRBJ1-4; clone_size: few; d_call: -; cdr3_nt: TGTGCCAGCACCCAGTCCCCGGCGACAAGTGAAAAACTGTTTTTT; cdr3_aa: CASTQSPATSEKLFF
v_call: TRBV29-1; j_call: TRBJ1-1; clone_size: -; d_call: -; cdr3_nt: TGCAGCGTTGAAGGCGGTCCGCAAGGCACTGAAGCTTTCTTT; cdr3_aa: CSVEGGPQGTEAFF
v_call: TRBV5-1; j_call: TRBJ2-7; clone_size: few; d_call: -; cdr3_nt: TGCGCCAGCAGCTTGGATGGTCGAGCTTGGACCTACGAGCAGTACTTC; cdr3_aa: CASSLDGRAWTYEQYF
v_call: TRBV19; j_call: TRBJ1-6; clone_size: -; d_call: -; cdr3_nt: TGTGCCAGTAGACCGCAGGGACCTGATTCACCCCTCCACTTT; cdr3_aa: CASRPQGPDSPLHF
v_call: TRBV13; j_call: TRBJ2-5; clone_size: -; d_call: -; cdr3_nt: TGTGCCAGCAGCCACGTTACCGACTCCGGATATCAAGAGACCCAGTACTTC; cdr3_aa: CASSHVTDSGYQETQYF
v_call: TRBV7-9; j_call: TRBJ2-5; clone_size: many; d_call: -; cdr3_nt: TGTGCCAGCAGCTCATGGTTGGGAGAGACCCAGTACTTC; cdr3_aa: CASSSWLGETQYF
v_call: TRBV12-3/TRBV12-4; j_call: TRBJ2-2; clone_size: few; d_call: -; cdr3_nt: TGTGCCAGCAACCCCCGGGTGGGGGAGAACACCGGGGAGCTGTTTTTT; cdr3_aa: CASNPRVGENTGELFF
v_call: TRBV29-1; j_call: TRBJ2-7; clone_size: -; d_call: TRBD1; cdr3_nt: TGCAGCGGGGACAGGGTCAACGAGCAGTACTTC; cdr3_aa: CSGDRVNEQYF
v_call: TRBV10-3; j_call: TRBJ1-5; clone_size: -; d_call: TRBD1; cdr3_nt: TGTGCCATCAGTGAGTCGACAGGGATACAGCCCCAGCATTTT; cdr3_aa: CAISESTGIQPQHF